The clone carrying this T cell receptor (beta chain) is medium-sized in the sample. The antigen is unknown. The data derive from a study of spatial heterogeneity in lung cancer. Findings and limits, study-wide: Tumor TCRs that were ubiquitous and expanded showed up in blood more at resection than follow-up.

V was trimmed by 5 bases and J by 2 bases, leaving 11 bases between them. The V gene's germline CDR1 is LGHDT and CDR2 YNNKEL (reference sequence). CDR3 size: 14 residues. Time point of the sample: sample taken at primary tumor resection. In each case, whole RNA from tumor, nontumor lung or frozen PBMC was sequenced unsorted. TCRdb reprocessed the 5' RACE reads with MiXCR, giving one entry per CDR3 protein. The sample has 4,900 or so distinct CDR3 sequences, approximately 16% seen once. The chain is built from TRBV3-1 and TRBJ2-3; TRBD2 is a possible D gene (5 bases). The receptor's source is a male donor with early-stage non-small cell lung cancer. This specimen consisted of PBMCs, obtained at surgery. The CDR3 here is CASSERAVTDTQYF. The DNA of the CDR3 is TGTGCCAGCAGCGAGAGGGCGGTCACAGATACGCAGTATTTT.